Listed here is a single TCR beta chain. Its antigen is as yet unknown. The data stem from a study of CD4 T cells in relation to SARS-CoV-2 and coronaviruses. Sorted naive or memory CD4+ cells met CEF peptides for over eight days. Some clones are missing from TCRdb's copy, which holds only in-frame ones; the method was immunoSEQ multiplex PCR. The data contain approximately 41,000 clones, over 70% of them singletons. Study observations and caveats: In roughly 65% of donors, memory CD4+ clonotypes crossrecognized SARS-CoV-2 and at least one common cold coronavirus spike.

Sequencing input: memory CD4+ T cells from PBMCs, cultured in vitro. The sequence was obtained from an adult with COVID-19.

The CDR3 loop is CASSFLKYLPDGNTIYF. DNA of the CDR3: TGTGCCAGCAGCTTCCTCAAGTATTTACCTGACGGAAACACCATATATTTT. This sequence joins TRBV7-9 and TRBJ1-3, with D uncertain. V was cut by 3 bases and J by 4 bases, with 19 bases left in between. There are 17 residues in the CDR3. CDR1 SEHNR and CDR2 FQNEAQ come from the germline V gene (reference sequence).